This T cell receptor (beta chain) originates from a study of shared clonotypes between healthy human individuals. Background on the study: The plates for each donor numbered three CD4 naive, three CD4 memory, two CD8 naive and one CD8 memory.

General study findings and limits: Clonotype sharing among donors likely depends on sequencing depth.

There were only Caucasian adults among the donors, and all lived in Nashville, Tennessee. At a deep level, the assay was run. This table comes from immunoSEQ multiplex PCR, and its TCRdb copy is limited to in-frame clones, with some not included. The top ten hold 0.4% to 0.55% of the sample, which has approximately 1.4 million clones, under 99% seen once. A remark on this clone: Its target is not known.

The specimen sequenced was naive CD4+ T cells sorted from blood. Subset of the sample: CD45RA+ positively selected. This sequence originates from a young man in good health.

The CDR3 bases are TGTGCCAGCAGTGCCCAGGGTTCTAATGAAAAACTGTTTTTT. Protein: CASSAQGSNEKLFF. The chain is built from TRBV6-1 and TRBJ1-4, with D possibly being TRBD1 (5 bases). Germline-derived CDR1 and CDR2 are MNHNS and SASEGT. Trimming took off 4 bases at V and 3 bases at J, with 9 bases between the two ends. This CDR3 has 14 residues.